The 9 T cell receptor beta chains given below trace back to one sample, sequenced in a study of CD8 T cells in ankylosing spondylitis. Each CDR3 protein gets one entry after TCRdb re-called the 5' RACE reads with MiXCR. The sample has 250,000 to 400,000 distinct CDR3 sequences, around 10% seen once. Source material: blood, either unsorted or a sorted T cell fraction (not recorded which). The receptors come from a female donor with ankylosing spondylitis or in good health (not recorded which).

This clonotype was observed at least ten times. The chain combines TRBV12-3 or TRBV12-4 with TRBJ2-1, with a possible D match to TRBD2 (7 bases). There are 16 residues in the CDR3. Trimming shortened V by 2 bases and J by 6 bases, and 17 bases separated the two germline ends. The CDR3 nucleotides are TGTGCCAGCAGTTTAAGGGCGGGGGCGGTTGCCAATGAGCAGTTCTTC. Translating it yields CASSLRAGAVANEQFF.

In this sample, this clonotype turned up a few times. This rearrangement joins TRBV5-1 to TRBJ2-7, with 9 bases matching TRBD1. Trimming removed 0 bases from V and 2 bases from J; junction bases left unmatched: 3. The CDR3 length is 15 residues. Germline CDR1 SGHRS, CDR2 YFSETQ. In DNA form, the CDR3 reads TGCGCCAGCAGCTTGGAGGGACAGGGAGCCTACGAGCAGTACTTC. Protein product: CASSLEGQGAYEQYF. The whole variable domain, filled in from reference TRBV5-1 and TRBJ2-7, reads KAGVTQTPRYLIKTRGQQVTLSCSPISGHRSVSWYQQTPGQGLQFLFEYFSETQRNKGNFPGRFSGRQFSNSRSEMNVSTLELGDSALYLCASSLEGQGAYEQYFGPGTRLTVT.

At least ten counts were recorded for this clonotype. The V call is TRBV5-1, the J call TRBJ1-5, with a possible D match to TRBD1 (5 bases). The CDR3 sequence is 15 residues long. Trimming stripped 0 bases from V and 6 bases from J, with 13 bases between. Germline lookup yields CDR1 SGHRS and CDR2 YFSETQ. The CDR3, as DNA: TGCGCCAGCAGCTTGGTCCCCGGAGGGGTTCAGCCCCAGCATTTT. This encodes CASSLVPGGVQPQHF.

The V and J genes are TRBV12-3 or TRBV12-4 and TRBJ2-3; no clear D. V lost 5 bases to trimming and J lost 6 bases, with 18 bases between them. This CDR3 spans 15 amino acids. The CDR3 coding sequence is TGTGCCAGCAGTCCCACGCCCCGGAACACCGATACGCAGTATTTT. It specifies CASSPTPRNTDTQYF.

This clonotype was observed a few times. The chain has TRBV28 and TRBJ2-1, with TRBD2 identical over 11 bases. The CDR3 runs to 15 residues. Germline CDR1 and CDR2: MDHEN and SYDVKM. Losses at the gene ends were 4 bases for V and 4 bases for J; bases not matched to a gene: 3. As DNA, the CDR3 is TGTGCCAGCAGTTCCCGACTAGCGGGGTACAATGAGCAGTTCTTC. Encoded protein: CASSSRLAGYNEQFF.

This clonotype was detected ten times or more. The V and J genes are TRBV6-5 and TRBJ1-2; D perhaps matches TRBD1 (6 bases). Trimming cost V 0 bases and J 2 bases, with 10 bases left between them. Per germline, CDR1 MNHEY and CDR2 SVGAGI. This CDR3 is 15 amino acids long. CDR3 protein: CASSYSIRGNYGYTF. The DNA for the CDR3 is TGTGCCAGCAGTTACTCGATCAGGGGAAACTATGGCTACACCTTC.

This clonotype occurred many times. The V gene is TRBV12-3 or TRBV12-4, the J gene TRBJ2-1, with TRBD1 as a possible D gene (5 bases). Trimming stripped 4 bases from V and 9 bases from J, with 7 bases between. The CDR3 covers 11 residues. CDR3 bases: TGTGCCAGCAGTTCTAGGGGTGAGCAGTTCTTC. This gives the protein CASSSRGEQFF.

This clonotype was counted at least ten times. The chain is built from TRBV20-1 and TRBJ1-2; 8 positions agree with TRBD1. Trimming at V came to 1 base and at J to 6 bases, leaving 10 bases not matched to a gene. The CDR3 runs 15 residues. Per germline, CDR1 DFQATT and CDR2 SNEGSKA (reference sequence). CDR3 nucleotide sequence: TGCAGTGCTAGAGGAGGGACAGGCTACTCGAATGGCTACACCTTC. Translation: CSARGGTGYSNGYTF.

This rearrangement joins TRBV14 to TRBJ2-2, with D possibly TRBD2 on 5 matching bases. This CDR3 region has 13 residues. Germline CDR1 and CDR2: SGHDN and FVKESK. V lost 1 base, J lost 7 bases, and 7 bases lay in between. This chain's CDR3 is CASSQGLIGELFF. The CDR3 nucleotides are TGTGCCAGCAGCCAAGGACTAATCGGGGAGCTGTTTTTT.